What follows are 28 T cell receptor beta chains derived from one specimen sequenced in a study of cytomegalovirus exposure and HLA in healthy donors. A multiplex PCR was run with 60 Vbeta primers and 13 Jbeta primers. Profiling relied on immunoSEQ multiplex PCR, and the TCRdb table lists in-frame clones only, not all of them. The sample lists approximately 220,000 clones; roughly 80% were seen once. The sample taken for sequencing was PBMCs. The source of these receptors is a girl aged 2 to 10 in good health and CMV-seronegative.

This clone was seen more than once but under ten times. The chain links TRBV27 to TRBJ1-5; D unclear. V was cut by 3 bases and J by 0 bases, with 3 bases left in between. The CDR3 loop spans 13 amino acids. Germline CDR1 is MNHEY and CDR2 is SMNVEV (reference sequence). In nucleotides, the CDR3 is TGTGCCAGCAGTTTTCGTAGCAATCAGCCCCAGCATTTT. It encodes CASSFRSNQPQHF.

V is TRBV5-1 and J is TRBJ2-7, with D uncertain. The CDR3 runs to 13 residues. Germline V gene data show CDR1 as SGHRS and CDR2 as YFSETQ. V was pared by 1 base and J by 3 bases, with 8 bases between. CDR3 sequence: CASSLRNNYEQYF. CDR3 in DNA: TGCGCCAGCAGCTTGAGAAACAACTACGAGCAGTACTTC.

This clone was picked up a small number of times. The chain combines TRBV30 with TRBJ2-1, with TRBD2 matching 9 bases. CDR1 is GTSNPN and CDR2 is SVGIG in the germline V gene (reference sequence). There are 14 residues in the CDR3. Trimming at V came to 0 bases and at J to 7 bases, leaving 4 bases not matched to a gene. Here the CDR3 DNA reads TGTGCCTGGAGTGTCGGGACTAGCAATAATGAGCAGTTCTTC. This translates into CAWSVGTSNNEQFF.

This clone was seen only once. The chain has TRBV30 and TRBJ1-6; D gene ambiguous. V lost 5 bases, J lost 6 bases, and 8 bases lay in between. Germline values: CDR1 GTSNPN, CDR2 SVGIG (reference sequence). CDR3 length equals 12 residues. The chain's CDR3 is CAWDRGNSPLHF. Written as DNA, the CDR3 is TGTGCCTGGGATAGAGGTAATTCACCCCTCCACTTT.

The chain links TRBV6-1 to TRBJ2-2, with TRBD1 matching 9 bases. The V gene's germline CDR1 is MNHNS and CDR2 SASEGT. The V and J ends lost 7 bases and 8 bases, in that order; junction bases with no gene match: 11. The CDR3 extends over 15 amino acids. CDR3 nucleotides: TGTGCCAGCACCCGGGACAGGGCCCAGGGGGGGGAGCTGTTTTTT. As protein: CASTRDRAQGGELFF.

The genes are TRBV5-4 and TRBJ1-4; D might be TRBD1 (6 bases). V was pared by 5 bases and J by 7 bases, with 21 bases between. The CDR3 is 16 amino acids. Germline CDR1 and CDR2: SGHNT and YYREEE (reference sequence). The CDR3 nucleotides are TGTGCCAGCAGTCATGTCCCACAGGGCGGGAGTGAAAAACTGTTTTTT. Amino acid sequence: CASSHVPQGGSEKLFF.

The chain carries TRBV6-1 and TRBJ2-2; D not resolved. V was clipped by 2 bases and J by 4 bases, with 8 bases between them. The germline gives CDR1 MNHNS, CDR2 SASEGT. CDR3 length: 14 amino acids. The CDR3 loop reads CASSEPVTTGELFF. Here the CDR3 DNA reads TGTGCCAGCAGTGAACCAGTAACCACCGGGGAGCTGTTTTTT.

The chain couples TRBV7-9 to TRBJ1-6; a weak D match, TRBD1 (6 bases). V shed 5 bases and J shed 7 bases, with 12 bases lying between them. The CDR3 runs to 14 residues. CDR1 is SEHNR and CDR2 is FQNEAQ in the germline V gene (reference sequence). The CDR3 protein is CASSDGQSNSPLHF. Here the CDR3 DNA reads TGTGCCAGCAGCGACGGACAGAGCAATTCACCCCTCCACTTT.

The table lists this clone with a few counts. CDR3 region: CASSQTGTGPYEQYF. CDR3 DNA: TGCGCCAGCAGCCAGACCGGGACAGGTCCCTACGAGCAGTACTTC. This chain uses TRBV4-1 with TRBJ2-7, with TRBD1 matching over 8 bases. V trimming: 3 bases; J trimming: 2 bases; junction bases outside the gene matches: 6. Germline CDR1 and CDR2: MGHRA and YSYEKL. This CDR3 has 15 residues.

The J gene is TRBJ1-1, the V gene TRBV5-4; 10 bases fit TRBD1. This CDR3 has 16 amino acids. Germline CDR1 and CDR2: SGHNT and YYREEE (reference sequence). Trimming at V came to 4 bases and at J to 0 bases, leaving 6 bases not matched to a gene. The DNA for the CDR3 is TGTGCCAGCAGCACAGGGACAGGGGTCATGAACACTGAAGCTTTCTTT. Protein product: CASSTGTGVMNTEAFF.

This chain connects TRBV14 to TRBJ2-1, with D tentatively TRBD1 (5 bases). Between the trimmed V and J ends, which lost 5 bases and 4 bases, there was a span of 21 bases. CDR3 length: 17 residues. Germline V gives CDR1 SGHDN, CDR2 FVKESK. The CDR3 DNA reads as TGTGCCAGCAGCACACACAGGTCATTTTCTCAGTACAATGAGCAGTTCTTC. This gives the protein CASSTHRSFSQYNEQFF. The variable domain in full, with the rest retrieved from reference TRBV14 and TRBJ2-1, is EAGVTQFPSHSVIEKGQTVTLRCDPISGHDNLYWYRRVMGKEIKFLLHFVKESKQDESGMPNNRFLAERTGGTYSTLKVQPAELEDSGVYFCASSTHRSFSQYNEQFFGPGTRLTVL.

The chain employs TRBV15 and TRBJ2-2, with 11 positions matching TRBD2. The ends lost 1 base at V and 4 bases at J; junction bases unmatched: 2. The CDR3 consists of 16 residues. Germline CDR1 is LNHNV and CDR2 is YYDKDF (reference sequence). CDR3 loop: CATSRATSGGTGELFF. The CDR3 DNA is TGTGCCACCAGCAGAGCTACTAGCGGGGGCACCGGGGAGCTGTTTTTT.

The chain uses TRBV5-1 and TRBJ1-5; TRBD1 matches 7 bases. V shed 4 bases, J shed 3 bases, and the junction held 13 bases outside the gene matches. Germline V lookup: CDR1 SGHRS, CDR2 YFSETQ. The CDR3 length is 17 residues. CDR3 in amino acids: CASSNPRGVINNQPQHF. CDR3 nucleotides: TGCGCCAGCAGCAACCCCAGGGGGGTTATTAACAATCAGCCCCAGCATTTT.

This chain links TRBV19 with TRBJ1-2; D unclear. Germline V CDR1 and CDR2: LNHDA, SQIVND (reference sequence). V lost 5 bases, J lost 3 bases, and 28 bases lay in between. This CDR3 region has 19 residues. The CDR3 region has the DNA TGTGCCAGTAGTCCCGGGGTCAGGTCAAGGCCCCTTGTCGACTATGGCTACACCTTC. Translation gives CASSPGVRSRPLVDYGYTF.

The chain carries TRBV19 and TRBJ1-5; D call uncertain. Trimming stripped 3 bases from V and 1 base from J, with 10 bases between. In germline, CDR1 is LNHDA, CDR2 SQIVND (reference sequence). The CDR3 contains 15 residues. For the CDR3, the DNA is TGTGCCAGTAGTATGTTATCGGGGAGCAATCAGCCCCAGCATTTT. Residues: CASSMLSGSNQPQHF.

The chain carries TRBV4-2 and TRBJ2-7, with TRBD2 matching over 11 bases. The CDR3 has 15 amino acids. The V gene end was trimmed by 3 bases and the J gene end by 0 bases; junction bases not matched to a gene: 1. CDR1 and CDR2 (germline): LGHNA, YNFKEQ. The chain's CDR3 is CASSQTSGNSYEQYF. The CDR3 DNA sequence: TGTGCCAGCAGCCAGACTAGCGGGAACTCCTACGAGCAGTACTTC.

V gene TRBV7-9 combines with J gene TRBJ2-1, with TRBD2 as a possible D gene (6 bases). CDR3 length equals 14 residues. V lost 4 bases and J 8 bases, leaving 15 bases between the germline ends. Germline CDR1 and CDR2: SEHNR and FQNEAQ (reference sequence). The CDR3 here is CASSSSRDLYEQFF. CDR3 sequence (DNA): TGTGCCAGCAGCTCAAGCCGGGACTTATATGAGCAGTTCTTC.

CDR3 amino acids: CASSYLSSGRRNEQFF. CDR3 coding DNA: TGTGCCAGCAGTTACTTGTCCAGCGGGAGGAGAAATGAGCAGTTCTTC. V is TRBV6-5 and J is TRBJ2-1, with 9 positions matching TRBD2. Germline values: CDR1 MNHEY, CDR2 SVGAGI. The CDR3 has 16 residues. V shed 1 base and J 7 bases; nucleotides not matched to a gene: 8.

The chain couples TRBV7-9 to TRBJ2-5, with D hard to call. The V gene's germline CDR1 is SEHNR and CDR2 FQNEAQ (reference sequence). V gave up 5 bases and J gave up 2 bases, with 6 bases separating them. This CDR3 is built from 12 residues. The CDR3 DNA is TGTGCCAGCAGCCTCACTCAAGAGACCCAGTACTTC. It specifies CASSLTQETQYF.

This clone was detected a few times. CDR3 in amino acids: CATGTDQAEAFF. The CDR3 DNA follows: TGCGCCACCGGGACAGACCAAGCAGAAGCTTTCTTT. This chain uses TRBV5-1 with TRBJ1-1; 7 positions agree with TRBD1. V trimming: 9 bases; J trimming: 8 bases; junction bases outside the gene matches: 10. Germline CDR1 is SGHRS and CDR2 is YFSETQ. CDR3 length equals 12 residues.

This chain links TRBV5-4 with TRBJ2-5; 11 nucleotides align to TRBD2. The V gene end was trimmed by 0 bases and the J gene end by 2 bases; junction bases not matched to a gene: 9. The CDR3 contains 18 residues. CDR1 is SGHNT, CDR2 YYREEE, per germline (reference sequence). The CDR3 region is CASSLAGILAGGQETQYF. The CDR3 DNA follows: TGTGCCAGCAGCTTGGCGGGTATCTTAGCGGGGGGGCAAGAGACCCAGTACTTC.

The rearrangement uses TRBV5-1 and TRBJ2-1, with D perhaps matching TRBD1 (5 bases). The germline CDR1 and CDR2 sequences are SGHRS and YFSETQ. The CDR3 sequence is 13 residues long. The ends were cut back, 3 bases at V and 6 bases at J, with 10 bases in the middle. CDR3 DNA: TGCGCCAGCAGCTCTGCAGGGCCCAATGAGCAGTTCTTC. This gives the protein CASSSAGPNEQFF.

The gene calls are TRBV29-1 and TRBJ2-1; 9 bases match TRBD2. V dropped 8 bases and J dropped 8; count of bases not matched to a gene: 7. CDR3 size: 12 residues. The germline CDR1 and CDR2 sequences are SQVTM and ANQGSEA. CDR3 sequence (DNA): TGCAGCTTCCCTAGCGGGGTAGATGAGCAGTTCTTC. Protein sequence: CSFPSGVDEQFF.

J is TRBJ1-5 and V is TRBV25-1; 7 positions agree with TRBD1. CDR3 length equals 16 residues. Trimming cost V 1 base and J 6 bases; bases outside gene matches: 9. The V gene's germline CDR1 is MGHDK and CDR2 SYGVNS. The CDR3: CASSESDRESGQPQHF. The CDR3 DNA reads TGTGCCAGCAGTGAATCTGACAGGGAATCGGGTCAGCCCCAGCATTTT.

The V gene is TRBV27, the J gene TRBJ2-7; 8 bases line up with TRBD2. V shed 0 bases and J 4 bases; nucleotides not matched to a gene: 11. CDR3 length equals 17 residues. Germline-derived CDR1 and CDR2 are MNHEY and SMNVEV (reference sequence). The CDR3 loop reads CASSLSGSAGGGYEQYF. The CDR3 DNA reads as TGTGCCAGCAGTTTATCGGGTTCGGCGGGGGGCGGATACGAGCAGTACTTC.

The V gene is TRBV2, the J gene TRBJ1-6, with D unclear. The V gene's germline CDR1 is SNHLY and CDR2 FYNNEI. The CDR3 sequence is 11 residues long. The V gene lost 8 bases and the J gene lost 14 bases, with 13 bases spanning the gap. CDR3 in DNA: TGTGCCAGCCGAACGGCCGGGGCCCTCCACTTT. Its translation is CASRTAGALHF.

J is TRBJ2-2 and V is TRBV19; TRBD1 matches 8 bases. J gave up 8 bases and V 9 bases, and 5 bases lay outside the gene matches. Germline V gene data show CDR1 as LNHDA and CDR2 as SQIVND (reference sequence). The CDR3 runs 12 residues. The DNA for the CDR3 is TGTGCCAGCACACAGGGGGTTGGGGAGCTGTTTTTT. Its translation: CASTQGVGELFF.

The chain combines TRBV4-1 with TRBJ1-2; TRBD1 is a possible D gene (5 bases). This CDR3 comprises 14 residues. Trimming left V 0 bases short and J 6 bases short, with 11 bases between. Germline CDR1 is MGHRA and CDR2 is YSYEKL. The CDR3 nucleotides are TGCGCCAGCAGCCAAGATTTGTCAGGGAATGGCTACACCTTC. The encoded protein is CASSQDLSGNGYTF.